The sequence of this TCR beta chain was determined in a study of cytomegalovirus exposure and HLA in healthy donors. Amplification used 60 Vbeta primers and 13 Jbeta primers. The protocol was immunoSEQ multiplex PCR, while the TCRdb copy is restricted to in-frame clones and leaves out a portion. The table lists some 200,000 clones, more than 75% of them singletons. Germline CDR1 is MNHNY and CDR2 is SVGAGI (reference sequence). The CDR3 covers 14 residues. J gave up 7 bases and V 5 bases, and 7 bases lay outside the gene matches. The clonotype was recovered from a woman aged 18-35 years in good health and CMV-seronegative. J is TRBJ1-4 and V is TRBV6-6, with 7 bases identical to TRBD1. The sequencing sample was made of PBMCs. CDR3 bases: TGTGCCAGCAGTAAAGGGGGCGCGAGTGAAAAACTGTTTTTT. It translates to CASSKGGASEKLFF.